These 26 T cell receptor beta chains originate from one sample sequenced in a study of cytomegalovirus exposure and HLA in healthy donors. Method: immunoSEQ multiplex PCR; TCRdb's copy keeps in-frame clones and lacks some. The sample has 65,000 to 90,000 clones; approximately 96% are singletons. Sequenced input: PBMCs. These receptors originate from a man aged 18 to 29 in good health and CMV-seronegative.

This rearrangement joins TRBV19 to TRBJ1-4; the D gene is possibly TRBD1 (5 bases). Between the trimmed V and J ends, which lost 4 bases and 7 bases, there was a span of 22 bases. Germline CDR1 is LNHDA and CDR2 is SQIVND (reference sequence). The CDR3 runs to 17 residues. For the CDR3, the DNA is TGTGCCAGTAGTACTTCCTCCCGTTCGGGGGTGGCTGAAAAACTGTTTTTT. This sequence encodes CASSTSSRSGVAEKLFF.

This clone was seen once. The CDR3 DNA reads TGTGCCATCAGATCCGGACAGCTACCCAATCAGCCCCAGCATTTT. This codes for CAIRSGQLPNQPQHF. The J gene is TRBJ1-5, the V gene TRBV10-3; D may be TRBD1 (6 bases). V dropped 6 bases and J dropped 3 bases, with 15 bases sitting between them. CDR3 length equals 15 residues. Germline loops: CDR1 ENHRY, CDR2 SYGVKD.

The rearrangement uses TRBV2 and TRBJ2-5; D is possibly TRBD2 (6 bases). The V gene's germline CDR1 is SNHLY and CDR2 FYNNEI. The CDR3 sequence is 13 residues long. Trimming stripped 8 bases from V and 0 bases from J, with 10 bases between. In nucleotides, the CDR3 is TGTGCCAGCTCCCGGGGGAACCAAGAGACCCAGTACTTC. This sequence encodes CASSRGNQETQYF.

CDR3 protein: CASSGGQGGTGELFF. Here the CDR3 DNA reads TGCGCCAGCAGCGGCGGACAGGGGGGCACCGGGGAGCTGTTTTTT. The chain joins TRBV5-1 to TRBJ2-2; 10 nucleotides align to TRBD1. CDR1 is SGHRS and CDR2 is YFSETQ in the germline V gene. J lost 4 bases, V lost 4 bases, and 4 bases had no gene match. The CDR3 is made up of 15 amino acids.

This clone came up once. V usage is TRBV19 and J usage is TRBJ2-5; 16 bases map to TRBD2. The germline V gene encodes CDR1 LNHDA and CDR2 SQIVND (reference sequence). The V and J ends lost 5 bases and 4 bases, in that order; junction bases with no gene match: 13. The CDR3 covers 19 residues. The DNA of the CDR3 is TGTGCCAGTAGTCCCACGGGGACTAGCGGGGGGGCGGGGTTAGAGACCCAGTACTTC. Its protein is CASSPTGTSGGAGLETQYF. The full variable domain, completed using reference TRBV19 and TRBJ2-5, is DGGITQSPKYLFRKEGQNVTLSCEQNLNHDAMYWYRQDPGQGLRLIYYSQIVNDFQKGDIAEGYSVSREKKESFPLTVTSAQKNPTAFYLCASSPTGTSGGAGLETQYFGPGTRLLVL.

On this clone: The conserved final phenylalanine or tryptophan is absent from the CDR3, which likely points to a read error. No DNA is shown, since the ends of the CDR3 on it are uncertain; the CDR3 is the one TCRdb lists. The rearrangement joins TRBV5-1 to TRBJ2-7; the listed D gene, TRBD1, was not tested against the DNA. Looked up from germline, CDR1 is SGHRS and CDR2 is YFSETQ. The CDR3 spans 10 residues, counting both ends. CDR3 amino acids: CASSLDLGQR.

This clone was counted a few times. CDR3 region: CASSPGQGAGANVLTF. The CDR3 nucleotides read TGTGCCAGCAGCCCTGGACAGGGGGCCGGGGCCAACGTCCTGACTTTC. The V call is TRBV5-5, the J call TRBJ2-6; 11 nucleotides align to TRBD1. The CDR3 has 16 residues. The V gene's germline CDR1 is SGHKS and CDR2 YYEKEE (reference sequence). Germline trimming cut 4 bases from V and 4 bases from J; bases unmatched to any gene: 4.

The rearrangement uses TRBV28 and TRBJ1-5, with 9 bases that match TRBD1. Germline-derived CDR1 and CDR2 are MDHEN and SYDVKM. The CDR3 is 22 residues long. V shed 5 bases, J shed 10 bases, and the junction held 33 bases outside the gene matches. In DNA, the CDR3 is TGTGCCAGCAGTCGGCACGTCGAGAGACCCCGGGACAGGGCGTCAAACCTCGTTCCCCAGCATTTT. It codes for CASSRHVERPRDRASNLVPQHF. Using reference TRBV28 and TRBJ1-5 for the parts outside the CDR3, the full variable domain is DVKVTQSSRYLVKRTGEKVFLECVQDMDHENMFWYRQDPGLGLRLIYFSYDVKMKEKGDIPEGYSVSREKKERFSLILESASTNQTSMYLCASSRHVERPRDRASNLVPQHFGDGTRLSIL.

CDR3: CASSFGLGELFF. In nucleotides, the CDR3 is TGTGCCAGCAGTTTTGGTCTAGGGGAGCTGTTTTTT. This rearrangement joins TRBV27 to TRBJ2-2, with D hard to call. The germline CDR1 and CDR2 sequences are MNHEY and SMNVEV (reference sequence). Deletions cut 3 bases from V and 8 bases from J, with 7 bases between. The CDR3 runs 12 residues.

V usage is TRBV15 and J usage is TRBJ1-2; a possible D gene is TRBD1 (5 bases). Germline V gene data show CDR1 as LNHNV and CDR2 as YYDKDF (reference sequence). The CDR3 totals 15 residues. Between the trimmed V and J ends, which lost 2 bases and 5 bases, there was a span of 15 bases. The CDR3 DNA sequence: TGTGCCACCAGCAGAACCAGGGAGGGTGCATATGGCTACACCTTC. It translates to CATSRTREGAYGYTF.

The rearrangement joins TRBV6-5 to TRBJ1-1, with D perhaps TRBD1 (6 bases). CDR3 length equals 14 residues. The V gene lost 6 bases and the J gene lost 5 bases, with 16 bases spanning the gap. CDR1 MNHEY and CDR2 SVGAGI come from the germline V gene. This CDR3 reads CASSRGVTGTEAFF. CDR3 sequence (DNA): TGTGCCAGCAGCCGGGGGGTGACAGGTACTGAAGCTTTCTTT.

The rearrangement uses TRBV15 and TRBJ2-4, with a weak D call TRBD2 (5 bases). Looked up from germline, CDR1 is LNHNV and CDR2 is YYDKDF (reference sequence). This CDR3 spans 11 amino acids. Trimming removed 6 bases from V and 9 bases from J, with 9 bases in between. The CDR3 bases are TGTGCCACCAGTGAGGGCCGCATTCAGTACTTC. The encoded protein is CATSEGRIQYF. The full variable domain, its missing parts supplied by reference TRBV15 and TRBJ2-4, is DAMVIQNPRYQVTQFGKPVTLSCSQTLNHNVMYWYQQKSSQAPKLLFHYYDKDFNNEADTPDNFQSRRPNTSFCFLDIRSPGLGDTAMYLCATSEGRIQYFGAGTRLSVL.

The genes are TRBV29-1 and TRBJ1-1, with a tentative D call TRBD1 (6 bases). CDR1 SQVTM and CDR2 ANQGSEA come from the germline V gene. The CDR3 extends over 15 amino acids. The V and J ends lost 4 bases and 1 base respectively, with 16 bases between them. CDR3 nucleotide sequence: TGCAGCGTTGTTGTGCCGGGACATAAGAACACTGAAGCTTTCTTT. Its protein is CSVVVPGHKNTEAFF.

The V gene is TRBV7-8, the J gene TRBJ1-6; 10 bases map to TRBD1. CDR1 and CDR2 (germline): SGHVS, FQNEAQ. V lost 6 bases to trimming and J lost 7 bases; unmatched junction nucleotides: 21. CDR3 length equals 20 residues. CDR3 protein: CASRLVPGQGLGAENSPLHF. CDR3 sequence (DNA): TGTGCCAGCAGGTTGGTCCCGGGACAGGGGTTAGGAGCTGAGAATTCACCCCTCCACTTT.

This chain connects TRBV6-5 to TRBJ2-7, with TRBD1 matching 12 bases. CDR1 and CDR2 (germline): MNHEY, SVGAGI. The CDR3 is 14 amino acids. Unmatched junction bases numbered 4, after V lost 6 bases and J lost 4 bases. The CDR3 sequence: CASREGQGAYEQYF. The CDR3 nucleotides are TGTGCCAGCAGGGAGGGACAGGGGGCGTACGAGCAGTACTTC.

Written as DNA, the CDR3 is TGTGCCAGCAGCTCGAGCGGGCTACTCTACAATGAGCAGTTCTTC. Its protein product is CASSSSGLLYNEQFF. V gene TRBV5-6 combines with J gene TRBJ2-1, with a tentative D call TRBD2 (6 bases). Trimming took off 3 bases at V and 3 bases at J, with 13 bases between the two ends. From germline, CDR1 is SGHDT and CDR2 YYEEEE. The CDR3 contains 15 residues.

This sequence joins TRBV27 and TRBJ2-1; 11 bases match TRBD1. This CDR3 region has 16 residues. J gave up 4 bases and V 5 bases, and 7 bases lay outside the gene matches. CDR1 is MNHEY, CDR2 SMNVEV, per germline (reference sequence). The DNA for the CDR3 is TGTGCCAGCAGTACACGGACAGGGGGCCTTTACAATGAGCAGTTCTTC. Protein: CASSTRTGGLYNEQFF.

The V call is TRBV2, the J call TRBJ1-4, with D uncertain. The CDR3 spans 13 residues. The germline V gene has CDR1 SNHLY and CDR2 FYNNEI. V was trimmed by 8 bases and J by 7 bases, leaving 14 bases between them. The CDR3 loop reads CASDREGGEKLFF. CDR3 DNA sequence: TGTGCCAGCGACCGGGAAGGTGGTGAAAAACTGTTTTTT.

A remark on this clone: The likely explanation is a read error, given a far larger clone one base away. CDR3 region: CASSTPGDGYTF. CDR3 nucleotide sequence: TGTGCCAGCAGCACCCCCGGGGATGGCTACACCTTC. V is TRBV7-2 and J is TRBJ1-2; D ambiguous. Trimming left V 5 bases short and J 6 bases short, with 10 bases between. Germline CDR1 is SGHTA and CDR2 is FQGNSA. This CDR3 contains 12 residues.

The V call is TRBV14, the J call TRBJ1-2; D is unclear. The germline V gene encodes CDR1 SGHDN and CDR2 FVKESK. The V end was cut by 1 base, the J end by 2 bases, with 8 bases between. This CDR3 is built from 14 residues. CDR3 amino acids: CASSQGSRNYGYTF. The CDR3 DNA reads TGTGCCAGCAGCCAAGGGTCGAGAAACTATGGCTACACCTTC.

V gene TRBV20-1 combines with J gene TRBJ1-1, with D tentatively TRBD1 (5 bases). Per germline, CDR1 DFQATT and CDR2 SNEGSKA (reference sequence). The V gene lost 6 bases and the J gene lost 4 bases, with 9 bases spanning the gap. The CDR3 extends over 11 amino acids. CDR3 loop: CSAGGGTEAFF. CDR3 nucleotides: TGCAGTGCCGGGGGGGGCACTGAAGCTTTCTTT.

The sample holds one count of this clone. CDR3: CATSRPQGVGTGELFF. DNA of the CDR3: TGTGCCACCAGCAGACCACAGGGGGTGGGAACCGGGGAGCTGTTTTTT. The chain recombines TRBV15 with TRBJ2-2, with 8 bases identical to TRBD1. The V gene's germline CDR1 is LNHNV and CDR2 YYDKDF (reference sequence). This CDR3 contains 16 residues. V lost 2 bases, J lost 5 bases, and 7 bases stayed unmatched.

The chain joins TRBV27 to TRBJ1-5; D call uncertain. Between the trimmed V and J ends, which lost 1 base and 2 bases, there was a span of 15 bases. The germline V gene encodes CDR1 MNHEY and CDR2 SMNVEV (reference sequence). This CDR3 is 17 amino acids long. The chain's CDR3 is CASSLYSRGDGNQPQHF. The CDR3 DNA sequence: TGTGCCAGCAGTTTATATAGTCGGGGAGATGGCAATCAGCCCCAGCATTTT.

This sequence joins TRBV5-4 and TRBJ1-3; possible D gene TRBD1, 5 bases. Germline V lookup: CDR1 SGHNT, CDR2 YYREEE (reference sequence). The CDR3 covers 15 residues. V lost 4 bases and J 3 bases, leaving 14 bases between the germline ends. The CDR3 sequence: CASSEQGMSGNTIYF. The CDR3, as DNA: TGTGCCAGCAGCGAGCAGGGTATGAGTGGAAACACCATATATTTT.

This clone was found once. The V gene is TRBV29-1, the J gene TRBJ2-3; perhaps TRBD1 as D (6 bases). Germline CDR1 and CDR2: SQVTM and ANQGSEA. V dropped 6 bases and J dropped 0 bases, with 16 bases sitting between them. The CDR3 has 15 residues. The CDR3 DNA reads TGCAGCGTCCGACAAGGACAGCTAAGCACAGATACGCAGTATTTT. This gives the protein CSVRQGQLSTDTQYF.

The rearrangement uses TRBV7-8 and TRBJ2-5; 7 nucleotides match TRBD2. V lost 4 bases, J lost 3 bases, and 2 bases stayed unmatched. CDR3 length: 13 amino acids. Germline V gene lookup returns CDR1 SGHVS and CDR2 FQNEAQ. The CDR3 DNA sequence: TGTGCCAGCAGCTGGGGACTAAAAGAGACCCAGTACTTC. Its translation: CASSWGLKETQYF.